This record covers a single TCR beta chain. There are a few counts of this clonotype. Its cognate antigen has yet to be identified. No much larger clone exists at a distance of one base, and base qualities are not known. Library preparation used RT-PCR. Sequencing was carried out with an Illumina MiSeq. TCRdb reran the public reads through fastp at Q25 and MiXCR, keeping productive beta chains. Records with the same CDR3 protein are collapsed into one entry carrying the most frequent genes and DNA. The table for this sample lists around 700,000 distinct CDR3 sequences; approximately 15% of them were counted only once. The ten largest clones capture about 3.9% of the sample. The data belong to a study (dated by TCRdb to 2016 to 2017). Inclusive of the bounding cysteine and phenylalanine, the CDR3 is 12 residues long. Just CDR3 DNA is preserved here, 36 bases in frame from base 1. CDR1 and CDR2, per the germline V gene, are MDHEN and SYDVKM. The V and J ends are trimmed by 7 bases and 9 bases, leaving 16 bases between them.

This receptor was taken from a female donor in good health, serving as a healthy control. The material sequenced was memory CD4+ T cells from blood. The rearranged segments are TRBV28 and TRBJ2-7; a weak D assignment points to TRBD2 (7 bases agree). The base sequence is TGTGCCAGCACGCCCGGGGGGCCGTCGCAGTACTTC. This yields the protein CASTPGGPSQYF.